The 29 T cell receptor beta chains below come from one sample, sequenced in a study of blood T cell repertoires in COVID-19. Repertoires were generated with immunoSEQ multiplex PCR, while TCRdb's copy carries only in-frame clones and drops some. Counted here are about 270,000 clones, more than 75% occurring once; the ten biggest clones make up approximately 8.2%. Sequences were obtained from peripheral blood. These receptors all come from a man in his forties or fifties with active or convalescent COVID-19.

As DNA, the CDR3 is TGTGCCAGCAGCTTAGGGACAGGGACCTACGAGCAGTACTTC. Residues: CASSLGTGTYEQYF. This chain links TRBV7-9 with TRBJ2-7; TRBD1 matches 8 bases. CDR3 length equals 14 residues. The trim removed 1 base at V and 2 bases at J, leaving 1 base unmatched. Per the germline V gene, CDR1 is SEHNR and CDR2 is FQNEAQ (reference sequence).

The sample holds one count of this clone. The J gene is TRBJ2-6, the V gene TRBV28; TRBD1 aligns across 9 bases. The J segment lost 0 bases and the V segment lost 6 bases, leaving 9 bases of the junction unmatched. The CDR3 contains 18 residues. Germline loops: CDR1 MDHEN, CDR2 SYDVKM. CDR3 DNA sequence: TGTGCCAGCAGACATCCGACAGGGGGTATCTCTGGGGCCAACGTCCTGACTTTC. It yields the protein CASRHPTGGISGANVLTF. Based on the CDR3 plus reference TRBV28 and TRBJ2-6, the full variable domain is DVKVTQSSRYLVKRTGEKVFLECVQDMDHENMFWYRQDPGLGLRLIYFSYDVKMKEKGDIPEGYSVSREKKERFSLILESASTNQTSMYLCASRHPTGGISGANVLTFGAGSRLTVL.

The sample holds a few counts of this clone. The chain couples TRBV7-2 to TRBJ1-6; D uncertain. Deletions cut 1 base from V and 9 bases from J, with 10 bases between. The CDR3 runs to 14 residues. Germline CDR1 and CDR2: SGHTA and FQGNSA. The CDR3 sequence is CASSLVAGVSPLHF. For the CDR3, the DNA is TGTGCCAGCAGCTTAGTAGCGGGCGTTTCACCCCTCCACTTT.

The gene calls are TRBV2 and TRBJ1-2; D gene uncertain. CDR1 SNHLY and CDR2 FYNNEI come from the germline V gene. V was shortened by 2 bases and J by 5 bases, with 9 bases between the two germline ends. The CDR3 consists of 13 residues. The CDR3 is CASSENGLYGYTF. CDR3 DNA sequence: TGTGCCAGCAGTGAAAATGGGCTGTATGGCTACACCTTC.

This chain uses TRBV6-5 with TRBJ1-6, with 9 bases identical to TRBD1. The CDR3 is 14 amino acids. Trimming took 5 bases from V and 10 from J; bases not matched to a gene: 6. Germline assignment: CDR1 MNHEY and CDR2 SVGAGI. The CDR3 DNA sequence: TGTGCCAGCAGTCTCACAGGGGGCCGGTCACCCCTCCACTTT. This codes for CASSLTGGRSPLHF.

The gene calls are TRBV6-6 and TRBJ1-6; D remains ambiguous. Trimming left V 7 bases short and J 10 bases short, with 20 bases between. CDR3 size: 15 residues. In germline, CDR1 is MNHNY, CDR2 SVGAGI (reference sequence). Written as DNA, the CDR3 is TGTGCCAGCACCCCAGGCGTCAGATCCCAATCACCCCTCCACTTT. This gives the protein CASTPGVRSQSPLHF.

The chain couples TRBV6-1 to TRBJ2-5; a weak D match, TRBD1 (5 bases). V was shortened by 1 base and J by 5 bases, with 14 bases between the two germline ends. The CDR3 totals 15 residues. Germline CDR1 is MNHNS and CDR2 is SASEGT. The CDR3 coding sequence is TGTGCCAGCAGTGAAGGGAAGGGGTTGTGGGAGACCCAGTACTTC. Residues: CASSEGKGLWETQYF.

The gene calls are TRBV15 and TRBJ1-2; a weak D match, TRBD1 (5 bases). V shed 2 bases and J shed 6 bases, with 16 bases lying between them. This CDR3 region has 15 residues. Germline-derived CDR1 and CDR2 are LNHNV and YYDKDF (reference sequence). The CDR3 loop is CATSRLDTLENGYTF. In DNA form, the CDR3 reads TGTGCCACCAGCAGACTGGACACCCTTGAAAATGGCTACACCTTC.

The rearrangement links TRBV10-3 to TRBJ1-1; tentatively, D is TRBD1 (5 bases). Per the germline V gene, CDR1 is ENHRY and CDR2 is SYGVKD. V was shortened by 0 bases and J by 5 bases, with 19 bases between the two germline ends. This CDR3 region has 17 residues. The CDR3 protein is CAISESTGGAGGTEAFF. CDR3 sequence (DNA): TGTGCCATCAGTGAGTCGACTGGCGGGGCTGGTGGGACTGAAGCTTTCTTT.

The chain has TRBV23-1 and TRBJ1-5; 7 nucleotides match TRBD1. TRBV23-1 has ORF status, its function being uncertain. This CDR3 is 13 amino acids long. J lost 4 bases, V lost 10 bases, and 7 bases had no gene match. The CDR3 is CAISGTENQPQHF. CDR3 coding DNA: TGCGCCATTTCCGGGACAGAGAATCAGCCCCAGCATTTT.

The V call is TRBV28, the J call TRBJ1-6, with no clear D. The CDR3 runs to 19 residues. V was shortened by 6 bases and J by 0 bases, with 21 bases between the two germline ends. Germline lookup yields CDR1 MDHEN and CDR2 SYDVKM. DNA for the CDR3: TGTGCCAGCAGCTCTTCGACGGTCCAAAGGAGCTCCTATAATTCACCCCTCCACTTT. Its protein is CASSSSTVQRSSYNSPLHF.

CDR3 in DNA: TGTGCCACGACTAGCGGGGGGCTCCTCAAAGAGACCCAGTACTTC. This gives the protein CATTSGGLLKETQYF. V is TRBV19 and J is TRBJ2-5; 13 bases agree with TRBD2. CDR3 length: 15 amino acids. Germline trimming cut 10 bases from V and 3 bases from J; bases unmatched to any gene: 8. Germline CDR1 and CDR2: LNHDA and SQIVND (reference sequence). Variable domain in full (rest from reference TRBV19 and TRBJ2-5): DGGITQSPKYLFRKEGQNVTLSCEQNLNHDAMYWYRQDPGQGLRLIYYSQIVNDFQKGDIAEGYSVSREKKESFPLTVTSAQKNPTAFYLCATTSGGLLKETQYFGPGTRLLVL.

The CDR3 sequence is CASKRDRGEKLFF. CDR3 sequence (DNA): TGTGCCAGCAAGCGGGACAGGGGTGAAAAACTGTTTTTT. The J gene is TRBJ1-4, the V gene TRBV2, with 10 positions matching TRBD1. Germline V gene data show CDR1 as SNHLY and CDR2 as FYNNEI. The CDR3 has 13 residues. Losses at the gene ends were 7 bases for V and 7 bases for J; bases not matched to a gene: 3.

The genes are TRBV9 and TRBJ2-7; tentatively, D is TRBD2 (6 bases). Germline V gene lookup returns CDR1 SGDLS and CDR2 YYNGEE. Trimming removed 4 bases from V and 2 bases from J, with 19 bases in between. This CDR3 has 16 amino acids. CDR3 loop: CASSPRGTGTAYEQYF. For the CDR3, the DNA is TGTGCCAGCAGCCCCCGAGGAACGGGGACTGCCTACGAGCAGTACTTC.

The count of this clone is one. The chain is built from TRBV13 and TRBJ2-7, with 7 bases aligning to TRBD2. CDR3 length: 16 amino acids. CDR1 is PRHDT, CDR2 FYEKMQ, per germline (reference sequence). V lost 1 base, J lost 2 bases, and 8 bases stayed unmatched. The CDR3 nucleotides read TGTGCCAGCAGCTTAGTCGAGCGGGGCCCTACCTACGAGCAGTACTTC. Amino acid sequence: CASSLVERGPTYEQYF.

The rearrangement uses TRBV7-9 and TRBJ2-7, with D possibly TRBD2 on 5 matching bases. Germline V gives CDR1 SEHNR, CDR2 FQNEAQ (reference sequence). The CDR3 sequence is 12 residues long. Trimming pared 8 bases from V and 1 base from J, leaving 9 bases between. CDR3 sequence: CASLGGSYEQYF. Here the CDR3 DNA reads TGTGCCAGCCTTGGCGGGTCCTACGAGCAGTACTTC.

This chain connects TRBV4-1 to TRBJ2-1; the match to TRBD1 covers 8 bases. Germline V gene lookup returns CDR1 MGHRA and CDR2 YSYEKL. The CDR3 covers 17 residues. The V and J ends lost 9 bases and 2 bases, in that order; junction bases with no gene match: 15. The DNA of the CDR3 is TGCGCCAGTATACCCGAGCAGGGGGCCGGGGCCTACAATGAGCAGTTCTTC. It specifies CASIPEQGAGAYNEQFF.

The chain is built from TRBV11-3 and TRBJ2-1, with TRBD1 as a possible D gene (6 bases). V lost 1 base and J 9 bases, leaving 16 bases between the germline ends. Per germline, CDR1 SGHNT and CDR2 YENEEA. CDR3 size: 15 residues. In DNA form, the CDR3 reads TGTGCCAGCAGCTTAGCCATAGGGGGTTCGGGTGAGCAGTTCTTC. This codes for CASSLAIGGSGEQFF.

J is TRBJ2-3 and V is TRBV19; a possible D gene is TRBD1 (5 bases). The germline gives CDR1 LNHDA, CDR2 SQIVND (reference sequence). CDR3 length equals 16 residues. Trimming cost V 1 base and J 0 bases, with 11 bases left between them. CDR3 coding DNA: TGTGCCAGTAGTATAGGAGCAGGGATCAGCACAGATACGCAGTATTTT. The encoded protein is CASSIGAGISTDTQYF.

The chain joins TRBV14 to TRBJ2-5; D may be TRBD2 (6 bases). Germline V gene lookup returns CDR1 SGHDN and CDR2 FVKESK. The CDR3 is 16 residues long. The germline V and J ends were trimmed by 2 bases and 5 bases, with 18 bases remaining between them. The CDR3 region is CASSQRVGGLWETQYF. For the CDR3, the DNA is TGTGCCAGCAGCCAAAGAGTCGGGGGTTTGTGGGAGACCCAGTACTTC.

V usage is TRBV12-3 or TRBV12-4 and J usage is TRBJ2-7; D not certain. The CDR3 runs 13 residues. Deletions cut 2 bases from V and 6 bases from J, with 11 bases between. DNA for the CDR3: TGTGCCAGCAGTTTAAACGACAAGATCGAGCAGTACTTC. It specifies CASSLNDKIEQYF.

The V and J genes are TRBV5-1 and TRBJ2-3; possible D gene TRBD2, 5 bases. CDR1 is SGHRS, CDR2 YFSETQ, per germline. The CDR3 covers 13 residues. Between the trimmed V and J ends, which lost 4 bases and 3 bases, there was a span of 9 bases. In DNA, the CDR3 is TGCGCCAGCAGCGAACTAGAAACAGATACGCAGTATTTT. This codes for CASSELETDTQYF.

V and J are TRBV5-1 and TRBJ2-2; 9 bases agree with TRBD1. Germline lookup yields CDR1 SGHRS and CDR2 YFSETQ. CDR3 length equals 17 residues. The trim removed 1 base at V and 1 base at J, leaving 5 bases unmatched. Here the CDR3 reads CASSLRDRVGNTGELFF. In DNA, the CDR3 is TGCGCCAGCAGCTTGAGGGACAGGGTTGGGAACACCGGGGAGCTGTTTTTT.

The rearrangement links TRBV6-6 to TRBJ1-5; D is unresolved. V shed 5 bases and J shed 2 bases, with 13 bases lying between them. Germline assignment: CDR1 MNHNY and CDR2 SVGAGI (reference sequence). The CDR3 sequence is 15 residues long. CDR3 sequence (DNA): TGTGCCAGCAGTAAGGGCACGGAGGGCAATCAGCCCCAGCATTTT. Its translation: CASSKGTEGNQPQHF.

The chain couples TRBV28 to TRBJ1-1; 8 nucleotides match TRBD1. Germline trimming cut 5 bases from V and 4 bases from J; bases unmatched to any gene: 6. The germline CDR1 and CDR2 sequences are MDHEN and SYDVKM. The CDR3 covers 14 residues. The chain's CDR3 is CASSMDRVVTEAFF. CDR3 DNA: TGTGCCAGCAGTATGGACAGGGTGGTCACTGAAGCTTTCTTT. The full variable domain, completed using reference TRBV28 and TRBJ1-1, is DVKVTQSSRYLVKRTGEKVFLECVQDMDHENMFWYRQDPGLGLRLIYFSYDVKMKEKGDIPEGYSVSREKKERFSLILESASTNQTSMYLCASSMDRVVTEAFFGQGTRLTVV.

This chain joins TRBV30 and TRBJ1-2, with TRBD1 matching 8 bases. V was pared by 5 bases and J by 7 bases, with 0 bases of the junction left unmatched. Per germline, CDR1 GTSNPN and CDR2 SVGIG (reference sequence). This CDR3 comprises 10 residues. The CDR3 loop reads CAWDRGGYTF. The CDR3 bases are TGTGCCTGGGACAGGGGTGGCTACACCTTC.

The chain employs TRBV24-1 and TRBJ2-7; D is undetermined. The length of the CDR3 is 14 residues. The V end was cut by 3 bases, the J end by 1 base, with 9 bases between. Germline V CDR1 and CDR2: KGHDR, SFDVKD. This CDR3 reads CATSDRGPSYEQYF. As DNA, the CDR3 is TGTGCCACCAGTGATCGAGGTCCTTCCTACGAGCAGTACTTC.

This rearrangement joins TRBV7-9 to TRBJ2-5; D is possibly TRBD2 (5 bases). The CDR3 is 13 residues long. Germline loops: CDR1 SEHNR, CDR2 FQNEAQ (reference sequence). V was clipped by 7 bases and J by 2 bases, with 11 bases between them. CDR3 protein: CASKAVDQETQYF. CDR3 nucleotide sequence: TGTGCCAGCAAAGCGGTCGATCAAGAGACCCAGTACTTC.

The genes are TRBV4-1 and TRBJ2-1, with unresolved D. The CDR3 consists of 16 residues. CDR1 MGHRA and CDR2 YSYEKL come from the germline V gene. Trimming removed 0 bases at V and 4 bases at J, with 13 bases between. CDR3 protein: CASSQDNQRRYNEQFF. The CDR3 coding sequence is TGCGCCAGCAGCCAAGATAATCAGCGTAGGTACAATGAGCAGTTCTTC.